The clone carrying this T cell receptor beta chain was found a few times. As yet, its antigen is unknown. Findings and caveats of the study: Larger-cohort validation covered only one TCR beta V-J rearrangement.

CDR3 length: 18 amino acids. The V gene's germline CDR1 is MGHRA and CDR2 YSYEKL. The V and J ends lost 1 base and 0 bases respectively, with 17 bases between them. TCRdb called the 5' RACE reads again in MiXCR, with one record for every CDR3 protein. Counted here are 35,000 to 50,000 distinct CDR3 sequences, over 25% occurring once; the ten biggest clones make up approximately 4%. CD4+CD45RO+CD25- cells were isolated as memory CD4+ T cells. This chain joins TRBV4-1 and TRBJ2-3; tentatively, D is TRBD2 (5 bases). The receptor was isolated from a female donor with breast cancer. The sequencing input was tumor-infiltrating memory CD4+ T cells sorted from the breast tumor. Regarding subset: memory CD4+ T cells, CD4+CD45RO+CD25-. CDR3 DNA: TGCGCCAGCAGCCAAGGTGGGAGACTACCTAGTAGCACAGATACGCAGTATTTT. Protein: CASSQGGRLPSSTDTQYF.